The TCR beta chain described here comes from a study of shared clonotypes between healthy human individuals (dated by TCRdb to the early 2020s). The study in broad terms: The cohort comprised two women and three men aged 18 to 49 years. To estimate repertoire size and how much clonotype sharing occurs between individuals, the study deeply sequenced the blood TCR repertoires of about five healthy adults. Between about 0.8 and 8.9 billion PBMCs per donor were obtained by leukapheresis. Per donor, three plates each were used for CD4 naive and CD4 memory, two for CD8 naive, and one for CD8 memory. Libraries were prepared and TCR repertoires were sequenced by different laboratories using diverse techniques, in order to increase sequencing depth and limit assay-specific biases.

Beyond this particular receptor, the publication reports: Sharing across a few donors was observed for roughly 5% of naive CD4, 3.5% of naive CD8, about 2.3% of memory CD4, and about 0.38% of memory CD8 clonotypes. Based on pairwise subsampling, the degree of clonotype sharing among donors was expected to be affected by sequencing depth. Rarefaction of sorted-subset datasets indicated incomplete sequencing despite the large sequencing depth. Sampling was restricted to blood, and TCR repertoires in tissue are likely to differ from TCR repertoires in blood. Estimated clonotype richness was generally larger for naive than for memory subsets. The genetic and exposure-history diversity represented was limited by the small number of donors. Compared with non-shared clonotypes, the clonotypes found in all four sorted-subset donors had higher generation probabilities.

CD8 naive samples were obtained by positive selection for CCR7 among CD45RO-negative cells, yielding a CD45RA+CCR7+ population from which TemRA cells were excluded. Healthy HIV-negative adults with no recently reported acute infections or vaccinations were included as donors. Only Caucasian adults living in Nashville, Tennessee, USA were represented among the donors. Blood was obtained by leukapheresis, after which PBMCs were separated by Ficoll-Histopaque density gradient centrifugation and cryopreserved in liquid nitrogen vapor phase. Analytical flow cytometry was used to check the purity and quantity of every magnetically sorted T cell population. Genomic DNA was isolated from every sorted fraction and measured by UV absorbance on a Nanodrop 2000c. Using the deep immunoSEQ assay, TCR CDR3 regions were amplified from genomic DNA by multiplex PCR. Extracted genomic DNA from each cell subset was spread evenly across all wells of several immunoSEQ 96-well plates, with each plate serving as a replicate. For sorted subsets, about 200 ng genomic DNA, equal to about 30,000 T cell genomes, was loaded into each replicate PCR. The purified libraries were quantified using a Qubit 3.0 fluorometer, sized with a Bioanalyzer 2100, and then quantified again using the KAPA Library Quantification kit. A separate single-read 150-cycle Illumina NextSeq 550 flow cell was used to sequence each immunoSEQ 96-well plate. Turning to the authors' computational methods: Because the immunoSEQ output included only junctional sequences and no quality scores, the filtering could not be the same as the filtering used for full-length reads. To assign V/J genes and CDR3, sequences were annotated against IMGT germline references using PyIR, a Python wrapper for IgBLAST v1.9. Reads with weak V/J assignments (E-value above 1e-6), missing CDR3, stop codons, out-of-frame junctions, or ambiguous translated residues were removed. A V3J clonotype was defined by an identical inferred V gene, J gene, and CDR3 amino acid sequence. To compute the percentage overlap between repertoires, the number of shared unique clonotypes was divided by the size of the smaller repertoire. Repertoire richness was assessed with RTK rarefaction, the Chao1 estimator, and Recon v2.1 estimates of unobserved clonotypes. OLGA was used to compute generation probabilities for all TCRbeta clonotypes that the gDNA method yielded from a handful of donors. Drawn from immuneACCESS, this table holds only the in-frame rearrangements with V and J called that TCRdb kept. Clones are partly lost; checked studies trace under half to an unresolved V gene and leave the rest unexplained. The V and J calls and the clone size are those of that table, but D and trimming were determined from the DNA. The sample yields under 1 million clones; 85% to 95% were counted once. Clones ranked in the top ten supply about 25% of the sample.

Spanning cysteine to phenylalanine, the CDR3 consists of 16 amino acids. Just CDR3 DNA is preserved here, 48 bases in frame from base 1. The junction shows trimming of 2 bases on V and 0 bases on J, plus 12 bases between the germline ends. From a lookup of the germline V gene, CDR1 and CDR2 are SGHVS and FQNEAQ. Notes on this clone: Its antigen has not been determined. One base away there is no much larger clone; base qualities are not given.

Specimen: naive CD8+ T cells sorted from blood. The sample's cell subset or site label is to be understood as: CD45RA+CCR7+. The receptor comes from a man aged 25-45 years in good health. The sequence links TRBV7-8 to TRBJ2-3; TRBD2 could be the D gene, as 5 bases match. Here the CDR3 is given as CASSLLVAPSTDTQYF. The DNA is as follows: TGTGCCAGCAGCTTACTGGTAGCGCCAAGCACAGATACGCAGTATTTT. When the CDR3 is completed using the reference TRBV7-8 and TRBJ2-3 genes on either side, the full variable domain is GAGVSQSPRYKVAKRGQDVALRCDPISGHVSLFWYQQALGQGPEFLTYFQNEAQLDKSGLPSDRFFAERPEGSVSTLKIQRTQQEDSAVYLCASSLLVAPSTDTQYFGPGTRLTVL.